Following are 24 T cell receptor beta chains from one sample sequenced in a study of cytomegalovirus exposure and HLA in healthy donors. Using immunoSEQ multiplex PCR, the repertoire was profiled, and TCRdb retains in-frame clones only, with some absent. The top ten hold 13% of the sample, which has 200,000 or so clones, 75% to 85% seen once. The sequencing sample was made of PBMCs. These receptors all come from a woman aged 25 to 39 in good health and CMV-seropositive.

The chain combines TRBV9 with TRBJ2-3; 9 bases agree with TRBD1. With 0 bases clipped from V and 4 bases from J, the junction kept 3 bases outside the gene matches. The CDR3 contains 15 residues. Germline CDR1 and CDR2: SGDLS and YYNGEE. The CDR3 DNA is TGTGCCAGCAGCGTAGGGACAGGGGTCTCAGATACGCAGTATTTT. Protein product: CASSVGTGVSDTQYF.

The gene calls are TRBV9 and TRBJ2-2; 11 bases are shared with TRBD1. CDR3 size: 16 residues. With V trimmed by 4 bases and J by 4 bases, 6 bases remained unmatched. Germline V gene sequence: CDR1 SGDLS, CDR2 YYNGEE. The DNA of the CDR3 is TGTGCCAGCAGCCGGACAGGGGGCGGTATCACCGGGGAGCTGTTTTTT. This gives the protein CASSRTGGGITGELFF.

This clone has a handful of counts. The chain recombines TRBV2 with TRBJ1-5, with D perhaps TRBD1 (5 bases). This CDR3 is 15 amino acids long. The germline V gene has CDR1 SNHLY and CDR2 FYNNEI. With 1 base removed from V and 5 bases from J, the gap between germline ends came to 12 bases. CDR3 bases: TGTGCCAGCAGTGAAGAGGTTAGGGGCCATCAGCCCCAGCATTTT. It yields the protein CASSEEVRGHQPQHF.

CDR3 in amino acids: CASSFRGRSDTQYF. CDR3 in DNA: TGTGCCAGCAGTTTCAGGGGGAGATCAGATACGCAGTATTTT. The chain carries TRBV27 and TRBJ2-3; 7 bases are a match to TRBD1. The trim removed 3 bases at V and 4 bases at J, leaving 4 bases unmatched. CDR3 size: 14 residues. Germline CDR1 MNHEY, CDR2 SMNVEV (reference sequence).

The chain links TRBV4-2 to TRBJ1-2, with D perhaps TRBD1 (6 bases). Trimming took off 4 bases at V and 4 bases at J, with 19 bases between the two ends. Germline CDR1 is LGHNA and CDR2 is YNFKEQ. The CDR3 length is 16 residues. In DNA form, the CDR3 reads TGTGCCAGCAGCCCCGGGGGGCGGGGACTCGGCTATGGCTACACCTTC. Protein product: CASSPGGRGLGYGYTF.

This chain uses TRBV28 with TRBJ2-7; 11 bases are shared with TRBD1. Germline V CDR1 and CDR2: MDHEN, SYDVKM. J was trimmed by 3 bases and V by 6 bases; bases with no gene match: 4. CDR3 length: 14 residues. This CDR3 reads CASRGTGGFYEQYF. The CDR3 DNA is TGTGCCAGCAGGGGGACAGGGGGTTTCTACGAGCAGTACTTC.

V is TRBV6-6 and J is TRBJ1-2, with 9 nucleotides matching TRBD1. J was trimmed by 4 bases and V by 2 bases; bases with no gene match: 2. Germline CDR1 is MNHNY and CDR2 is SVGAGI (reference sequence). CDR3 length: 14 amino acids. CDR3 sequence (DNA): TGTGCCAGCAGTTACCAGACAGGGGGCTATGGCTACACCTTC. As protein: CASSYQTGGYGYTF.

The J gene is TRBJ1-1, the V gene TRBV2; D gene unclear. Looked up from germline, CDR1 is SNHLY and CDR2 is FYNNEI. The CDR3 runs to 14 residues. Trimming took off 6 bases at V and 4 bases at J, with 15 bases between the two ends. Here the CDR3 DNA reads TGTGCCAGCAGCGATCAAATACGCGGCACTGAAGCTTTCTTT. It yields the protein CASSDQIRGTEAFF.

The chain recombines TRBV27 with TRBJ2-1; possible D gene TRBD2, 7 bases. Trimming pared 4 bases from V and 10 bases from J, leaving 26 bases between. CDR1 is MNHEY and CDR2 is SMNVEV in the germline V gene (reference sequence). The CDR3 runs to 17 residues. The CDR3 region is CASSWGGDTKRGREQFF. The CDR3 DNA reads TGTGCCAGCAGTTGGGGGGGGGACACCAAACGGGGTAGGGAGCAGTTCTTC.

The rearrangement joins TRBV19 to TRBJ2-7; TRBD2 might be the D (5 bases). The CDR3 is 14 residues long. V was shortened by 4 bases and J by 1 base, with 11 bases between the two germline ends. Per germline, CDR1 LNHDA and CDR2 SQIVND (reference sequence). The DNA for the CDR3 is TGTGCCAGTAGTACCATACTAGGTTCCTACGAGCAGTACTTC. The encoded protein is CASSTILGSYEQYF.

The rearrangement uses TRBV28 and TRBJ1-2, with D uncertain. Germline V gives CDR1 MDHEN, CDR2 SYDVKM. Trimming stripped 5 bases from V and 4 bases from J, with 14 bases between. The CDR3 extends over 14 amino acids. CDR3 DNA: TGTGCCAGCAGTACCACGGACGGAGGCTATGGCTACACCTTC. Its translation: CASSTTDGGYGYTF.

This chain uses TRBV29-1 with TRBJ1-1; 8 bases align to TRBD1. The CDR3 consists of 13 residues. With V trimmed by 7 bases and J by 7 bases, 11 bases remained unmatched. CDR1 is SQVTM, CDR2 ANQGSEA, per germline. The CDR3 DNA follows: TGCAGCGCAGGACAGGGACAGCATATTGAAGCTTTCTTT. It codes for CSAGQGQHIEAFF.

This clone was seen more than once but under ten times. The chain combines TRBV30 with TRBJ1-2; a possible D gene is TRBD1 (5 bases). Germline assignment: CDR1 GTSNPN and CDR2 SVGIG (reference sequence). V was cut by 4 bases and J by 5 bases, with 11 bases left in between. This CDR3 comprises 12 residues. DNA of the CDR3: TGTGCCTGGACGGCCGGGGGGTATGGCTACACCTTC. This sequence encodes CAWTAGGYGYTF.

This chain uses TRBV28 with TRBJ2-3; 9 bases are a match to TRBD1. The germline V gene has CDR1 MDHEN and CDR2 SYDVKM. The CDR3 contains 13 residues. The ends lost 8 bases at V and 4 bases at J; junction bases unmatched: 4. The CDR3 sequence is CASGTGMADTQYF. DNA of the CDR3: TGTGCCAGCGGGACAGGGATGGCAGATACGCAGTATTTT.

The rearrangement links TRBV28 to TRBJ2-6, with 10 bases matching TRBD1. The CDR3 has 18 amino acids. Germline V gene sequence: CDR1 MDHEN, CDR2 SYDVKM. With V trimmed by 7 bases and J by 4 bases, 13 bases remained unmatched. The CDR3 DNA follows: TGTGCCAGCACCCGACCGGGACAGGGGAAGTCCGGGGCCAACGTCCTGACTTTC. This gives the protein CASTRPGQGKSGANVLTF.

The chain carries TRBV5-1 and TRBJ2-3, with 9 bases fitting TRBD2. Losses at the gene ends were 4 bases for V and 4 bases for J; bases not matched to a gene: 7. Germline CDR1 SGHRS, CDR2 YFSETQ. This CDR3 comprises 15 residues. The CDR3 nucleotides are TGCGCCAGCAGCGTAGCGGGAGATAGGTCAGATACGCAGTATTTT. This codes for CASSVAGDRSDTQYF.

In its sample, this clone was seen once. CDR3 in amino acids: CASKSQGEFDYGGLFF. Here the CDR3 DNA reads TGTGCCAGTAAGTCGCAGGGGGAATTCGATTACGGTGGACTGTTTTTT. The genes are TRBV19 and TRBJ1-4, with TRBD1 identical over 7 bases. The germline V gene encodes CDR1 LNHDA and CDR2 SQIVND (reference sequence). The length of the CDR3 is 16 residues. The V and J ends lost 7 bases and 13 bases, in that order; junction bases with no gene match: 21.

The chain is built from TRBV27 and TRBJ2-7; no reliable D call. Germline assignment: CDR1 MNHEY and CDR2 SMNVEV (reference sequence). The CDR3 has 15 amino acids. V lost 3 bases and J 2 bases, leaving 14 bases between the germline ends. CDR3: CASSFSPTGPYEQYF. In DNA form, the CDR3 reads TGTGCCAGCAGTTTTTCTCCGACGGGTCCCTACGAGCAGTACTTC.

The chain couples TRBV10-3 to TRBJ1-3; tentative D call: TRBD1 (6 bases). Per the germline V gene, CDR1 is ENHRY and CDR2 is SYGVKD. V was clipped by 0 bases and J by 0 bases, with 15 bases between them. The CDR3 runs 18 residues. CDR3 sequence (DNA): TGTGCCATCAGTGAGTCTCCGCGACAGGCGGCCTCTGGAAACACCATATATTTT. This sequence encodes CAISESPRQAASGNTIYF.

The V and J genes are TRBV28 and TRBJ1-4; D uncertain. Germline V gives CDR1 MDHEN, CDR2 SYDVKM. This CDR3 spans 17 amino acids. V lost 2 bases to trimming and J lost 3 bases, with 16 bases between them. The CDR3 nucleotides read TGTGCCAGCAGTTTAGGCCGCCTGCCTGGCCCTAATGAAAAACTGTTTTTT. Translated: CASSLGRLPGPNEKLFF. Combining the CDR3 with reference TRBV28 and TRBJ1-4 gives the whole variable domain DVKVTQSSRYLVKRTGEKVFLECVQDMDHENMFWYRQDPGLGLRLIYFSYDVKMKEKGDIPEGYSVSREKKERFSLILESASTNQTSMYLCASSLGRLPGPNEKLFFGSGTQLSVL.

This clone was counted a single time. The chain employs TRBV19 and TRBJ2-2, with 8 bases identical to TRBD2. The V segment lost 10 bases and the J segment 6 bases; nucleotides outside the gene matches: 19. This CDR3 has 17 amino acids. Germline lookup yields CDR1 LNHDA and CDR2 SQIVND (reference sequence). The CDR3 loop reads CATSQRGVAGRSGELFF. CDR3 nucleotide sequence: TGTGCCACCTCACAAAGAGGCGTAGCGGGAAGGTCCGGGGAGCTGTTTTTT.

V and J are TRBV28 and TRBJ2-2; 7 nucleotides match TRBD1. With 3 bases clipped from V and 8 bases from J, the junction kept 9 bases outside the gene matches. CDR3 length equals 15 residues. CDR1 MDHEN and CDR2 SYDVKM come from the germline V gene. Here the CDR3 DNA reads TGTGCCAGCAGTTTCCCCGGGACAGTCGAAGGGGAGCTGTTTTTT. Its protein product is CASSFPGTVEGELFF.

The chain uses TRBV28 and TRBJ1-2, with D possibly TRBD1 on 5 matching bases. The germline gives CDR1 MDHEN, CDR2 SYDVKM. V lost 5 bases and J 1 base, leaving 17 bases between the germline ends. CDR3 length: 16 residues. CDR3 loop: CASSRGTAENNYGYTF. CDR3 nucleotides: TGTGCCAGCAGTCGGGGGACGGCCGAGAATAACTATGGCTACACCTTC.

This clone was counted between two and nine times. The chain uses TRBV25-1 and TRBJ1-2, with no clear D. The V end lost 3 bases, the J end lost 8 bases, and 13 bases lay between the germline ends. The CDR3 totals 13 residues. CDR1 and CDR2 from the germline V gene are MGHDK and SYGVNS. The CDR3 region has the DNA TGTGCCAGCAGTGACTTAGAATTGGGCGGCTACACCTTC. It specifies CASSDLELGGYTF.